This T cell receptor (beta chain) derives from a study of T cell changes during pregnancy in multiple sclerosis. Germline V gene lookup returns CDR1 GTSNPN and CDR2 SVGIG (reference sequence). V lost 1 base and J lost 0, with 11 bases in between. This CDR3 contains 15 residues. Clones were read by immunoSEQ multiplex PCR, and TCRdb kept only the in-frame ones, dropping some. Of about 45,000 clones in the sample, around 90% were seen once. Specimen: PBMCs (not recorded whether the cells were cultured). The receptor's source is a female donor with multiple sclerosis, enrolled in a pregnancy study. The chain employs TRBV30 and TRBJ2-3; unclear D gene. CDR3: CAWSEAAVSTDTQYF. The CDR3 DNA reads TGTGCCTGGAGTGAGGCGGCAGTTAGCACAGATACGCAGTATTTT.